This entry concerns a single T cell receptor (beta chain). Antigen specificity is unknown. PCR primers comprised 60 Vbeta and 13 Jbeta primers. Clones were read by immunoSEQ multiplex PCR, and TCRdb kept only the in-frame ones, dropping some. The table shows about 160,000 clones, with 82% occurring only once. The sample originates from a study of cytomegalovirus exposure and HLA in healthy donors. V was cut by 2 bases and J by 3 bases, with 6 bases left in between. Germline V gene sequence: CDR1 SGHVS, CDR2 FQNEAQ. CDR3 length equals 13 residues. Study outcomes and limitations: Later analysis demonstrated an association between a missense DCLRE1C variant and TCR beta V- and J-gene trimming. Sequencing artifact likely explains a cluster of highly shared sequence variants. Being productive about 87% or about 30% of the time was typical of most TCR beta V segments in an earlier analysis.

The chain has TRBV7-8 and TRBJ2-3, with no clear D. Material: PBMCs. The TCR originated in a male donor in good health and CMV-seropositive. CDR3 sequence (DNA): TGTGCCAGCAGCTTACCCTCGACAGATACGCAGTATTTT. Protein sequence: CASSLPSTDTQYF.